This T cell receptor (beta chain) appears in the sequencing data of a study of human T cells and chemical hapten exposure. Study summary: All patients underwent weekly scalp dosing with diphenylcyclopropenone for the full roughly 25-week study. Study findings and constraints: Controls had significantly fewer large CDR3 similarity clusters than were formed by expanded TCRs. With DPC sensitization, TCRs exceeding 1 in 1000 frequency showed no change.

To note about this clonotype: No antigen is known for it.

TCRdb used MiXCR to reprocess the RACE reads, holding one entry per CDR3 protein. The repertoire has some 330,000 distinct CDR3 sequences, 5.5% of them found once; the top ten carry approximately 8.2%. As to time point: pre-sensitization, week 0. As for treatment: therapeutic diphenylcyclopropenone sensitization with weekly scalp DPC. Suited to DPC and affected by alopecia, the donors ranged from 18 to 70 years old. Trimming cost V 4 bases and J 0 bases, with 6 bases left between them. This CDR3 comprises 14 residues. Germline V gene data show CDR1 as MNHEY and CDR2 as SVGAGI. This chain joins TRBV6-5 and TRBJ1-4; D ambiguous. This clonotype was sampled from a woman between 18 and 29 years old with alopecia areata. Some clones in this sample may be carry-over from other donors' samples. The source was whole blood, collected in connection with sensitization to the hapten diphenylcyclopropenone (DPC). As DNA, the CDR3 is TGTGCCAGCAGTTCCAGTGCAACTAATGAAAAACTGTTTTTT. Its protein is CASSSSATNEKLFF.